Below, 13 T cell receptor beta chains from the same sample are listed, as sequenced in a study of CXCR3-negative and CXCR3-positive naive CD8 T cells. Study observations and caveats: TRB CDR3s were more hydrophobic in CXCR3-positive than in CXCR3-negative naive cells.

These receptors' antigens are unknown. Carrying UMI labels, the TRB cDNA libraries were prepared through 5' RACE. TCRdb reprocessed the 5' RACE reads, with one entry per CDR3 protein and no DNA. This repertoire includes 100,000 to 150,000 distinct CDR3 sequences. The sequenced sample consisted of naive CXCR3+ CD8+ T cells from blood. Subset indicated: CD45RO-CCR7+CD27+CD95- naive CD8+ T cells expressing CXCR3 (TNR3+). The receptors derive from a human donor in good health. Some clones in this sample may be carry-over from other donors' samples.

The CDR3: CASSLTGDYFTDTQYF. The chain carries TRBV11-2 and TRBJ2-3; TCRdb's D call of TRBD2 is untestable without DNA. The CDR3 is 16 residues long. Germline V gene lookup returns CDR1 SGHAT and CDR2 FQNNGV.

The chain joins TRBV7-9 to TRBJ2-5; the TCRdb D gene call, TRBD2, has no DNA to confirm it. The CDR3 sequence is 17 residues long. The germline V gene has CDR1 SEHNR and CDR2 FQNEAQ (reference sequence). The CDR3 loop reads CASSAEGGRPTYGPQYF.

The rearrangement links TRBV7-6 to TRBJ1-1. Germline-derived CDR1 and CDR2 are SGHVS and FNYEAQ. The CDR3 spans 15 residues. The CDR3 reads CASSFRVGMNTEAFF.

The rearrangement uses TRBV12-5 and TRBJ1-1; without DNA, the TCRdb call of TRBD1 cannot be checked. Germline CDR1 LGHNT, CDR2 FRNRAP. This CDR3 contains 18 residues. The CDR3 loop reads CASGFYLQQGELNTEAFF.

This CDR3 is CASSGGIPSYEQYF. The chain couples TRBV11-2 to TRBJ2-7; TCRdb outputs TRBD2, but without DNA this stays unchecked. Germline V gene data show CDR1 as SGHAT and CDR2 as FQNNGV. This CDR3 comprises 14 residues.

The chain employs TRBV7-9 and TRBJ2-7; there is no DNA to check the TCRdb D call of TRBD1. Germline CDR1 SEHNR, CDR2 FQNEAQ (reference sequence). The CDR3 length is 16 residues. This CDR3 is CASSLGSRTGLYEQYF.

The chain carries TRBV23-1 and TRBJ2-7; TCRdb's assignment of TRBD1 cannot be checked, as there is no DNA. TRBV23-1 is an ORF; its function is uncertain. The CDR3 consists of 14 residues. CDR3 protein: CASRTGGYGYEQYF.

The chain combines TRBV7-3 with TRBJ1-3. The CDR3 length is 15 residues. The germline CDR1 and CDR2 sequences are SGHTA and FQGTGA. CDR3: CASSLDGSSGNTIYF.

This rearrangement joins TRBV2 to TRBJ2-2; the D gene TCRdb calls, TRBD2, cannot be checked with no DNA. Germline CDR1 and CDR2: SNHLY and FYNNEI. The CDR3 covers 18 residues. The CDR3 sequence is CARTGEREGGSNTGELFF.

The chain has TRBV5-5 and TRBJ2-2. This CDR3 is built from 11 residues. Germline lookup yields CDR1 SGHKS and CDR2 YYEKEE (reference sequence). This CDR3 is CASSTTGELFF.

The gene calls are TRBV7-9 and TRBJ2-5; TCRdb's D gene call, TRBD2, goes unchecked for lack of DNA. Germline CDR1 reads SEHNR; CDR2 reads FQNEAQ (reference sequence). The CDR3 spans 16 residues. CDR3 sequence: CASSLGVSDLQETQYF.

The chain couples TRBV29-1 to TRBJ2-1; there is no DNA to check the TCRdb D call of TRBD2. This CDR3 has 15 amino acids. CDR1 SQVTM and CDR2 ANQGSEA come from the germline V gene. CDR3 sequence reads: CSVETGTRANNEQFF.

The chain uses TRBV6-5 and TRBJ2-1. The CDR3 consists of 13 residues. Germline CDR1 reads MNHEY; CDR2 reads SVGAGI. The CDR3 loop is CASSLGNYNEQFF.